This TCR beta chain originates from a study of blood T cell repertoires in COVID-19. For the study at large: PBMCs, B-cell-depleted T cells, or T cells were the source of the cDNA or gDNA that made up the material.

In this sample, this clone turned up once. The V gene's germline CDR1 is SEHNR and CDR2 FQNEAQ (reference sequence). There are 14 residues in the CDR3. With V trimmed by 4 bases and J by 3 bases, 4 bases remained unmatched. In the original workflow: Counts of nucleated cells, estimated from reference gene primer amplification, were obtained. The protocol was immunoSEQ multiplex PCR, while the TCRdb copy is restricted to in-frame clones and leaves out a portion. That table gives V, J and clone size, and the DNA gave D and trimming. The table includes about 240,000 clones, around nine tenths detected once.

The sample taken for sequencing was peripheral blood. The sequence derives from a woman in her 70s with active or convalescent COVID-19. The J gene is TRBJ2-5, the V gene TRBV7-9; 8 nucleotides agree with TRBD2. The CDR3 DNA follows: TGTGCCAGCAGCTCGGGAGGGACCGAAGAGACCCAGTACTTC. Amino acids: CASSSGGTEETQYF.